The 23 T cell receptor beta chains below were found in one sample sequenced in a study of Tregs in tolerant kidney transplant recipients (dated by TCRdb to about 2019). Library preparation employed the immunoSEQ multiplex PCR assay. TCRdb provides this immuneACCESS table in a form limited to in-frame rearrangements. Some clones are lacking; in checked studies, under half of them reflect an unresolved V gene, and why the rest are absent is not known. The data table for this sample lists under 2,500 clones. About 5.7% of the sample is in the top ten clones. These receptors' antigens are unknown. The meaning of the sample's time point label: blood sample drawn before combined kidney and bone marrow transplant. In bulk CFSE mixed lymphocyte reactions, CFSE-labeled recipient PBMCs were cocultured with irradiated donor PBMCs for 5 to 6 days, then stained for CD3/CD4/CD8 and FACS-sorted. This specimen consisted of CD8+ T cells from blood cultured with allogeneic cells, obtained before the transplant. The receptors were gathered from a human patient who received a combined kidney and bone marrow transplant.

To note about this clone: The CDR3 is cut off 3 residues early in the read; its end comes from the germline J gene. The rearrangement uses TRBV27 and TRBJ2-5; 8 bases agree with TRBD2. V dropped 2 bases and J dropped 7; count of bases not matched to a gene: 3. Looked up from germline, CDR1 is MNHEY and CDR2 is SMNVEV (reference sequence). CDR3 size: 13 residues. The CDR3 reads CASSLNGGATQYF. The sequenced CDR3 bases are TGTGCCAGCAGTTTAAACGGGGGGGCGACC.

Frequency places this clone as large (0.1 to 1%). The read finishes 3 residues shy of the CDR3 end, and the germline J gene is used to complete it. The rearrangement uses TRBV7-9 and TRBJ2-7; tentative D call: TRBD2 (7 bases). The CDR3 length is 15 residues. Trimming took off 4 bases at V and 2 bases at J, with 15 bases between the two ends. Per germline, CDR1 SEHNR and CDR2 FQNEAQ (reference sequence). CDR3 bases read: TGTGCCAGCAGCTCCCCGGGGGGCCAGCCCTACGAG. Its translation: CASSSPGGQPYE. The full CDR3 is CASSSPGGQPYEQYF.

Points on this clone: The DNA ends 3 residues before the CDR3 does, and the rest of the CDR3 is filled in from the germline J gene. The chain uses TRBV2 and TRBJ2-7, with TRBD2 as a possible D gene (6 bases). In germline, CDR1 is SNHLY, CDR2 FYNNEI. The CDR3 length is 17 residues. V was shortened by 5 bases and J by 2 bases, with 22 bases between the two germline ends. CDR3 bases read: TGTGCCAGCAGTTCTTACCCTTCTGCGGGGAAAACCTACGAG. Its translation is CASSSYPSAGKTYE. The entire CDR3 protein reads CASSSYPSAGKTYEQYF.

Partial CDR3 DNA: TGTGCCAGTAGTCCACGCGGGGGGCTGAACGAG. As protein: CASSPRGGLNE. The whole CDR3 reads CASSPRGGLNEQYF. The chain couples TRBV19 to TRBJ2-7, with TRBD2 identical over 8 bases. The CDR3 extends 3 residues past the end of the read, so its final part is completed from the germline J gene. V lost 5 bases, J lost 5 bases, and 8 bases stayed unmatched. The V gene's germline CDR1 is LNHDA and CDR2 SQIVND (reference sequence). The CDR3 is 14 residues long.

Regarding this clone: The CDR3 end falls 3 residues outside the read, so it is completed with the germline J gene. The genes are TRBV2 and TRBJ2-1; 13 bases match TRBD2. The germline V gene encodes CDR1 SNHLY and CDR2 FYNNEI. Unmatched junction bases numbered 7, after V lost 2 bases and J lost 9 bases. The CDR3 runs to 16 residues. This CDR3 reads CASSEWTSGSLGEQFF. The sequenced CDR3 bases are TGTGCCAGCAGTGAATGGACTAGCGGGAGTTTAGGTGAG.

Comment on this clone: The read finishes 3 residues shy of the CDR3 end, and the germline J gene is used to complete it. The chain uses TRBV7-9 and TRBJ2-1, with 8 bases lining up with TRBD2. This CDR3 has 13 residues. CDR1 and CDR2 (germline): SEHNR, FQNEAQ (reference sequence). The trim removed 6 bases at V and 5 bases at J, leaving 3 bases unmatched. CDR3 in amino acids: CASSWRGDNEQFF. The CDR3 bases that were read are TGTGCCAGCAGTTGGCGGGGGGACAATGAG.

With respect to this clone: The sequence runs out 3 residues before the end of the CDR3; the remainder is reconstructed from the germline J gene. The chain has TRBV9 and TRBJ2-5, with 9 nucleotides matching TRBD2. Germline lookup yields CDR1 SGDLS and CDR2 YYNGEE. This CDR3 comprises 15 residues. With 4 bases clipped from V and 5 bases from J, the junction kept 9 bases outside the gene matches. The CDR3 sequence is CASSLQTSGRETQYF. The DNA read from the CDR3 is TGTGCCAGCAGCTTACAAACCAGCGGGAGGGAGACC.

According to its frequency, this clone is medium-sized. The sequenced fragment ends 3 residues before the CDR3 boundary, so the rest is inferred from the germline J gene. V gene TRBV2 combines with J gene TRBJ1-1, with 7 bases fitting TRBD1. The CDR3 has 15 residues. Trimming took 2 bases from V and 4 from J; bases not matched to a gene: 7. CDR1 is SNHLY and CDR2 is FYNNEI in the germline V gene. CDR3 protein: CASSEWVRGSTEAFF. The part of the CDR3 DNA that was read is TGTGCCAGCAGTGAATGGGTCAGGGGGAGCACTGAA.

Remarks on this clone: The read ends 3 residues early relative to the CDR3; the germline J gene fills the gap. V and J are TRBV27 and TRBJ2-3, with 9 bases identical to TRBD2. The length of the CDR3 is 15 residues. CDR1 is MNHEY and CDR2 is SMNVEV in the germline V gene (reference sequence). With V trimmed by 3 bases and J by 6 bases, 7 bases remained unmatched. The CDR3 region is CASSFQLAGTDTQYF. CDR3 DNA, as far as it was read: TGTGCCAGCAGTTTCCAGCTAGCGGGGACGGATACG.

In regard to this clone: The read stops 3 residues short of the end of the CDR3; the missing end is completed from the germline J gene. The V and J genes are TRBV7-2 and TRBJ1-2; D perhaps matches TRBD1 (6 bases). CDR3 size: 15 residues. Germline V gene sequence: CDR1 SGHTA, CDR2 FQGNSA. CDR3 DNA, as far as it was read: TGTGCCAGCAGCTTATCTAGGACAGCCGTGCCGGGC. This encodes CASSLSRTAVPG. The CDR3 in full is CASSLSRTAVPGYTF. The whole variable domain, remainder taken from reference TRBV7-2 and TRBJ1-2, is GAGVSQSPSNKVTEKGKDVELRCDPISGHTALYWYRQSLGQGLEFLIYFQGNSAPDKSGLPSDRFSAERTGGSVSTLTIQRTQQEDSAVYLCASSLSRTAVPGYTFGSGTRLTVV.

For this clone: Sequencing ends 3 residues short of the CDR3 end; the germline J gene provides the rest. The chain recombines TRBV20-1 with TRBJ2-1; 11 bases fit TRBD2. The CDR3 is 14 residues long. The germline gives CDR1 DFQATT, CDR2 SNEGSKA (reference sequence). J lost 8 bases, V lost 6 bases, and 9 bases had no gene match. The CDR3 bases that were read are TGCAGTGCGCCGACTAGCGGGATTCAGGATGAG. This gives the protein CSAPTSGIQDE. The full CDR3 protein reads CSAPTSGIQDEQFF.

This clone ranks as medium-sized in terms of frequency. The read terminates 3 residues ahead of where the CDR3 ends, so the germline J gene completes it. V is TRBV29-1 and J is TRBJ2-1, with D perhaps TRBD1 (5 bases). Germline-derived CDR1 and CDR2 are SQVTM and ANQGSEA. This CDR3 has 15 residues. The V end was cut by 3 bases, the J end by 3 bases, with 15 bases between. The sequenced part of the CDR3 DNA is TGCAGCGTTGAGGATGACAGACGGATCTACAATGAG. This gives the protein CSVEDDRRIYNE. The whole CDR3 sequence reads CSVEDDRRIYNEQFF.

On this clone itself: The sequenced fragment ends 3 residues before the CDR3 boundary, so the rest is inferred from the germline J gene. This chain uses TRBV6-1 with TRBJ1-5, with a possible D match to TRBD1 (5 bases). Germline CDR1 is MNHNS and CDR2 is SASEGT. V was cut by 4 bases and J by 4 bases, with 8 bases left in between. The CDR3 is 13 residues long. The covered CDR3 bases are TGTGCCAGCAGTGCACGGGGGAATCAGCCC. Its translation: CASSARGNQP. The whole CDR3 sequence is CASSARGNQPQHF.

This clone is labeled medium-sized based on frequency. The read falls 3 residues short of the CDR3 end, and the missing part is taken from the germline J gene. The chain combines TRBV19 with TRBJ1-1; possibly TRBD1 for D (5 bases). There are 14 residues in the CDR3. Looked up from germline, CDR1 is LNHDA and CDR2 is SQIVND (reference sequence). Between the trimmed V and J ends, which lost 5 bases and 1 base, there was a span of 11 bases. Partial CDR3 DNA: TGTGCCAGTAGTCGTGGTAGGGGGAACACTGAA. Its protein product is CASSRGRGNTE. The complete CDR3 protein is CASSRGRGNTEAFF.

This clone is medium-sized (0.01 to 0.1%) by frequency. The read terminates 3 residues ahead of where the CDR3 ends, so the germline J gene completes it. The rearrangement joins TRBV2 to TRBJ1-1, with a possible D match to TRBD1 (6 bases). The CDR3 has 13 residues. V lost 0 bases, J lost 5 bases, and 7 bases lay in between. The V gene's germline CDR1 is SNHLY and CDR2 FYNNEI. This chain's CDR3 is CASSEAGGTEAFF. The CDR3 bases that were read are TGTGCCAGCAGTGAAGCAGGGGGAACTGAA.

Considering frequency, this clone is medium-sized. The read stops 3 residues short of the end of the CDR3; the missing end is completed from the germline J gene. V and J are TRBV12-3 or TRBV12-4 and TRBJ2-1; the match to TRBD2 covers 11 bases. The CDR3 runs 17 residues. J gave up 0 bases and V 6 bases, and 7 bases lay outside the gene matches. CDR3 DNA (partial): TGTGCCAGCAGGGACGGACTAGCGGGCGACTCCTACAATGAG. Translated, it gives CASRDGLAGDSYNE. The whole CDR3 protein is CASRDGLAGDSYNEQFF.

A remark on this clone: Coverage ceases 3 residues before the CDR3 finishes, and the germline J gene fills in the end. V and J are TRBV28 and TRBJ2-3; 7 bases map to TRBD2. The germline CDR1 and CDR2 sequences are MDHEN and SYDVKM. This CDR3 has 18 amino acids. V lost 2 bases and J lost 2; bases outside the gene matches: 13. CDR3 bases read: TGTGCCAGCAGTTTAAGGTATGGGCTAGCGGAGCCCACAGATACG. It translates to CASSLRYGLAEPTDT. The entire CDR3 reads CASSLRYGLAEPTDTQYF.

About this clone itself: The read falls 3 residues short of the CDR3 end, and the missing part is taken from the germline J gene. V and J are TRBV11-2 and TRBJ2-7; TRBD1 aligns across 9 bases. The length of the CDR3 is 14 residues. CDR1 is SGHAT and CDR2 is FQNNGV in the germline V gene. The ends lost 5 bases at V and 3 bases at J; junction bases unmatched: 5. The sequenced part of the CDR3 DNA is TGTGCCAGCAGCATGACAGGGGGTCTCTACGAG. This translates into CASSMTGGLYE. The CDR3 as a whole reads CASSMTGGLYEQYF.

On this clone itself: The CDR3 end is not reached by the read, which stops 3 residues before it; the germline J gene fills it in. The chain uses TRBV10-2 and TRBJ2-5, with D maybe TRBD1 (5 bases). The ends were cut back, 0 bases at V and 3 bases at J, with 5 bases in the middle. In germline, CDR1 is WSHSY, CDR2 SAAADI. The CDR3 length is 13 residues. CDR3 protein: CASSESGEETQYF. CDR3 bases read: TGCGCCAGCAGTGAGTCAGGGGAAGAGACC.

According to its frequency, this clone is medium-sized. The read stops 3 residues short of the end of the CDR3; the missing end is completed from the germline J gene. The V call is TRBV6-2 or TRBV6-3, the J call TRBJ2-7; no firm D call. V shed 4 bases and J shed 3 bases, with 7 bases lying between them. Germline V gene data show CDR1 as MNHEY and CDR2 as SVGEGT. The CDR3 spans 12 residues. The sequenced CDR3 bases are TGTGCCAGCAGTTGGCAGCGCTACGAG. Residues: CASSWQRYE. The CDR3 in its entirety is CASSWQRYEQYF.

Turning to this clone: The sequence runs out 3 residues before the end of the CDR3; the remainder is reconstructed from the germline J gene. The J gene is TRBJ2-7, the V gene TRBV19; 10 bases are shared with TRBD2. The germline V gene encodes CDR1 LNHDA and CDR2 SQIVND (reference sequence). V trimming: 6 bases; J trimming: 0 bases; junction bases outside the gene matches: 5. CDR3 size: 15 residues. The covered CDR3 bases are TGTGCCAGTAGAGTCACTAGCGGGAACTCCTACGAG. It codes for CASRVTSGNSYE. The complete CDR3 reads CASRVTSGNSYEQYF.

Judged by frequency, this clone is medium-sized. The sequenced CDR3 bases are TGTGCCACCAGTGAGACCCCCGCAGGGATCGGGGAG. Its translation is CATSETPAGIGE. In full, the CDR3 is CATSETPAGIGELFF. The V and J genes are TRBV24-1 and TRBJ2-2; D is possibly TRBD1 (5 bases). The CDR3 end is not reached by the read, which stops 3 residues before it; the germline J gene fills it in. CDR3 length: 15 residues. Germline V gene lookup returns CDR1 KGHDR and CDR2 SFDVKD. The V end was cut by 4 bases, the J end by 7 bases, with 15 bases between.

CDR3 region: CASSPAGGNEQFF. The CDR3 DNA, read in part, is TGTGCCAGCTCACCGGCAGGGGGCAATGAG. The chain is built from TRBV18 and TRBJ2-1, with TRBD1 matching over 7 bases. The read falls 3 residues short of the CDR3 end, and the missing part is taken from the germline J gene. Germline CDR1 and CDR2: KGHSH and LQKENI. The CDR3 is 13 amino acids. After removal of 3 bases from V and 6 bases from J, the junction contained 2 bases not matched to a gene.